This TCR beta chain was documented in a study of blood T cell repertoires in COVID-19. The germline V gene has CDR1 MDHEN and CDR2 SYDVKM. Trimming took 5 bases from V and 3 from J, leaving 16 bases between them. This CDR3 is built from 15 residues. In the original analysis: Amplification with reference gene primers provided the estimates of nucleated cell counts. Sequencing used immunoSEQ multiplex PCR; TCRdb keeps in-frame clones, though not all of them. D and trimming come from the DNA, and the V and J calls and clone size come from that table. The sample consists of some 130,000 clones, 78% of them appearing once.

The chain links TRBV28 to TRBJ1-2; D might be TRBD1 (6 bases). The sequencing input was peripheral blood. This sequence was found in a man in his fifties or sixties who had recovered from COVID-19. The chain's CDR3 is CASSGGGGADYGYTF. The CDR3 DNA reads TGTGCCAGCAGTGGAGGGGGAGGGGCGGACTATGGCTACACCTTC.